This is a list of T cell receptor beta chains from one sample in a study of PD-1 blockade in mismatch repair-deficient tumors. Only in-frame clones appear in the TCRdb table, and some are missing; sequencing was by immunoSEQ multiplex PCR. The top ten hold roughly 8.7% of the sample, which has around 51,000 clones, 81% seen once. The sequences come from peripheral blood, collected roughly 20 weeks after starting pembrolizumab. These receptors originate from an adult with mismatch repair-deficient cancer. Both conserved end residues are part of each CDR3. D genes are given only for firm matches. Size tells how often a clone was seen (once, few, many) or the class of an expanded clone, and some rows leave it out.

d_gene,v_gene,abundance,j_gene,CDR3aa,CDR3nt
-,TRBV5-4,-,TRBJ1-2,CASSGRANYGYTF,TGTGCCAGTTCAGGACGAGCTAACTATGGCTACACCTTC
-,TRBV7-3,-,TRBJ2-5,CASSLTPLGTQYF,TGTGCCAGCAGCTTAACCCCACTGGGGACCCAGTACTTC
-,TRBV2,-,TRBJ1-2,CASKGIQINYGYTF,TGTGCCAGCAAGGGTATACAAATCAACTATGGCTACACCTTC
TRBD2,TRBV2,-,TRBJ2-7,CASRRTSGILEQYF,TGTGCCAGCAGGAGGACTAGCGGGATCTTGGAGCAGTACTTC
-,TRBV5-8,-,TRBJ2-1,CASSLVASYHEQFF,TGTGCCAGCAGCTTGGTGGCTAGTTACCATGAGCAGTTCTTC
TRBD2,TRBV6-1,-,TRBJ2-1,CASIEGLAAYNEQFF,TGTGCCAGCATTGAAGGACTAGCGGCCTACAATGAGCAGTTCTTC
-,TRBV5-1,-,TRBJ2-5,CASSTSGETQYF,TGCGCCAGCAGCACATCGGGAGAGACCCAGTACTTC
-,TRBV6-5,-,TRBJ2-7,CASSGERGSYEQYF,TGTGCCAGCAGCGGAGAAAGGGGATCCTACGAGCAGTACTTC
TRBD2,TRBV18,-,TRBJ2-4,CASSPIGGSLKNIQYF,TGTGCCAGCTCACCAATTGGCGGGAGCCTCAAAAACATTCAGTACTTC
TRBD2,TRBV15,-,TRBJ2-7,CATSRDPWTSGRTYEQYF,TGTGCCACCAGCAGAGACCCTTGGACTAGCGGGCGAACCTACGAGCAGTACTTC
-,TRBV9,-,TRBJ2-3,CASSGGTDTQYF,TGTGCCAGCAGCGGGGGCACAGATACGCAGTATTTT
-,TRBV14,-,TRBJ2-1,CASSQEVYNEQFF,TGTGCCAGCAGCCAAGAAGTCTACAATGAGCAGTTCTTC
-,TRBV30,-,TRBJ2-1,CAWSVAGTEQFF,TGTGCCTGGAGTGTAGCTGGGACAGAGCAGTTCTTC
-,TRBV5-4,-,TRBJ2-7,CASSLGSGSYEQYF,TGTGCCAGCAGCTTGGGTTCGGGGTCCTACGAGCAGTACTTC
-,TRBV7-9,-,TRBJ1-3,CASSLGYSGNTIYF,TGTGCCAGCAGCTTAGGGTACTCTGGAAACACCATATATTTT
TRBD1,TRBV2,few,TRBJ2-7,CASIDRDRGPRQYF,TGTGCCAGCATCGACCGGGACAGGGGGCCAAGGCAGTACTTC
-,TRBV20-1,few,TRBJ1-2,CSARQGGGYTF,TGCAGTGCTAGACAGGGTGGCGGCTACACCTTC
-,TRBV5-4,few,TRBJ2-7,CASRSGTSDHYEQYF,TGTGCCAGCAGATCCGGGACTTCGGACCACTACGAGCAGTACTTC
TRBD2,TRBV11-2,-,TRBJ2-1,CASSSGTSGYNEQFF,TGTGCCAGCAGCTCGGGGACTAGCGGGTACAATGAGCAGTTCTTC
-,TRBV7-3,few,TRBJ1-5,CASSLDSNQPQHF,TGTGCCAGCAGCTTAGATTCCAATCAGCCCCAGCATTTT
-,TRBV5-6,few,TRBJ2-3,CASSLDRPDTQYF,TGTGCCAGCAGCTTGGATCGCCCAGATACGCAGTATTTT
TRBD2,TRBV4-1,-,TRBJ2-7,CASSQQGGAREQYF,TGCGCCAGCAGCCAGCAGGGAGGGGCTCGCGAGCAGTACTTC
TRBD2,TRBV19,-,TRBJ2-7,CASSTGLAGDAFDEQYF,TGTGCCAGTAGTACGGGACTAGCGGGAGACGCATTCGACGAGCAGTACTTC
TRBD2,TRBV5-4,once,TRBJ2-7,CASSAGGRIYEQYF,TGTGCCAGCAGCGCGGGGGGACGGATCTACGAGCAGTACTTC
TRBD2,TRBV4-2,-,TRBJ2-1,CASSTLAGGHNEQFF,TGTGCCAGCAGCACGCTAGCGGGAGGGCACAATGAGCAGTTCTTC
-,TRBV9,-,TRBJ2-3,CASSVAGGVADTQYF,TGTGCCAGCAGCGTAGCTGGCGGGGTGGCAGATACGCAGTATTTT
-,TRBV10-1,-,TRBJ2-7,CASSDQAYEQYF,TGCGCCAGCAGTGACCAGGCCTACGAGCAGTACTTC
-,TRBV30,-,TRBJ2-3,CAWKKGFTDTQYF,TGTGCCTGGAAAAAGGGTTTCACAGATACGCAGTATTTT
TRBD1,TRBV13,-,TRBJ2-7,CASSPRTGGSEQYF,TGTGCCAGCAGCCCCCGGACAGGGGGCAGCGAGCAGTACTTC
-,TRBV5-1,-,TRBJ2-7,CASSSQTGNYEQYF,TGCGCCAGCAGCTCCCAGACAGGTAACTACGAGCAGTACTTC
TRBD2,TRBV30,-,TRBJ2-3,CAAEASGRARGGTDTQYF,TGTGCTGCTGAGGCTAGCGGGAGGGCCCGGGGTGGCACAGATACGCAGTATTTT
-,TRBV9,-,TRBJ1-2,CASSVGVPENYGYTF,TGTGCCAGCAGCGTAGGGGTACCCGAGAACTATGGCTACACCTTC
-,TRBV6-5,-,TRBJ1-1,CASSFTIRPMNTEAFF,TGTGCCAGCAGTTTTACCATTCGGCCCATGAACACTGAAGCTTTCTTT
-,TRBV9,few,TRBJ2-2,CASSSWNTGELFF,TGTGCCAGCAGCTCCTGGAACACCGGGGAGCTGTTTTTT
-,TRBV7-9,-,TRBJ2-4,CASSLIGTKNIQYF,TGTGCCAGCAGCTTAATAGGAACCAAAAACATTCAGTACTTC
-,TRBV5-1,once,TRBJ2-1,CASSLDSSNNEQFF,TGCGCCAGCAGCTTGGACAGCAGCAACAATGAGCAGTTCTTC
-,TRBV27,-,TRBJ2-1,CASSLERAGEQFF,TGTGCCAGCAGTTTAGAGAGGGCTGGAGAGCAGTTCTTC
-,TRBV5-1,-,TRBJ2-7,CASSYAYEQYF,TGCGCCAGCAGCTACGCCTACGAGCAGTACTTC